This TCR beta chain was recovered during a study of T cells after yellow fever vaccination. Study-level background: Preparation used SMART-Seq v4 Ultra Low Input for the low-cell-number fractions. Overall study results and limits: At less than 97% for CD4 and about 88% for CD8, most primary-vaccination clones showed up again after the booster. Sorted repertoires could include abundant contaminating clonotypes from bulk cells.

In germline, CDR1 is LGHDT, CDR2 YNNKEL (reference sequence). This CDR3 region has 12 residues. Trimming took 2 bases from V and 8 from J, leaving 9 bases between them. In making TCR cDNA, 5'RACE template switching added a universal primer site and UMIs to it. TCRdb reanalysed the 5' RACE reads using MiXCR and keeps one entry per CDR3 protein. This table holds approximately 610,000 distinct CDR3 sequences, around 17% found once. About this clonotype itself: Its cognate antigen is unknown.

The sequence was obtained from a man aged 18 to 30 who received the YFV17D yellow fever vaccine. The material was PBMCs, obtained 4 to 6 days after the first yellow fever vaccination. The chain links TRBV3-1 to TRBJ1-2, with unresolved D. Here the CDR3 reads CASSQSTVGYTF. The DNA of the CDR3 is TGTGCCAGCAGCCAATCAACGGTGGGCTACACCTTC.